Detailed here is one T cell receptor beta chain. Its antigen remains unidentified. Nominally healthy donors were sampled, though unrecorded immune exposures were likely. The PCR ran on 60 Vbeta and 13 Jbeta primers. Only in-frame clones appear in the TCRdb table, and some are missing; sequencing was by immunoSEQ multiplex PCR. The table lists approximately 99,000 clones, about four fifths of them singletons. V lost 7 bases, J lost 3 bases, and 6 bases stayed unmatched. From germline, CDR1 is LGHNT and CDR2 FRNRAP. CDR3 size: 14 residues. These data originate in a study of cytomegalovirus exposure and HLA in healthy donors. General study findings and limits: Reports credit the classifier with highly specific, highly sensitive diagnosis of cytomegalovirus status.

The sequence was collected from a male donor in good health and CMV-seropositive. This chain connects TRBV12-5 to TRBJ2-1; the match to TRBD2 covers 7 bases. The source material was PBMCs. The CDR3: CASATSGGYNEQFF. The CDR3 nucleotides read TGTGCTAGTGCCACGTCGGGGGGCTACAATGAGCAGTTCTTC.